This TCR beta chain was recovered during a study of blood T cells in healthy people across ages. Study-level findings and limits: The percentage of naive T cells correlated strongly with TCR beta diversity. It was held that the diversity estimates obtained from one million T cells were underestimates. A roughly linear age-dependent decrease characterized TCR beta diversity per million T cells.

CDR1 and CDR2 from the germline V gene are MNHEY and SMNVEV (reference sequence). The CDR3 spans 19 residues. The trim removed 8 bases at V and 0 bases at J, leaving 16 bases unmatched. Using a J-beta primer mix together with a sample-barcoded 5' primer, a second PCR was run for roughly 6 to 11 cycles. One entry per CDR3 protein, called by TCRdb with MiXCR from the 5' RACE reads. The sample has about 1,500,000 distinct CDR3 sequences, 42% seen once. On this clonotype itself: Its cognate antigen is unknown.

The TCR originated in a woman aged 18 to 35 in good health. Sequenced material: blood. The gene calls are TRBV27 and TRBJ2-1, with TRBD2 matching 10 bases. CDR3 residues: CASSNWGLAGDRSYNEQFF. Written as DNA, the CDR3 is TGTGCCAGCTCCAATTGGGGCCTAGCGGGGGATCGCTCCTACAATGAGCAGTTCTTC.